The clone carrying this T cell receptor beta chain showed up just a few times. Its antigen is still unknown. Then a second PCR, running roughly 7 to 11 cycles, was carried out with a sample-barcoded 5' primer and a J-beta primer mix. TCRdb itself ran the 5' RACE reads through MiXCR, one entry per CDR3 protein. Of 450,000 to 650,000 distinct CDR3 sequences in the sample, 24% are singletons; the top ten hold just over 8.5%. This CDR3 comprises 15 residues. Germline CDR1 and CDR2: SGHKS and YYEKEE (reference sequence). The V and J ends lost 5 bases and 2 bases respectively, with 14 bases between them. The sample originates from a study of blood T cells in healthy people across ages. General study results and limits: Estimated diversity that came from one million T cells was considered an underestimate. Long-lived donors had more naive CD4+ cells and higher diversity than aged donors.

These same data were also listed under a study on T cells of mothers and their children.

The chain carries TRBV5-5 and TRBJ1-5, with no clear D. Sequenced sample: blood. This receptor was taken from a boy aged 5-17 years in good health. The chain's CDR3 is CASSQDFAGNQPQHF. The DNA of the CDR3 is TGTGCCAGCAGTCAGGACTTTGCGGGCAATCAGCCCCAGCATTTT. The full variable domain, rest sourced from reference TRBV5-5 and TRBJ1-5, is DAGVTQSPTHLIKTRGQQVTLRCSPISGHKSVSWYQQVLGQGPQFIFQYYEKEERGRGNFPDRFSARQFPNYSSELNVNALLLGDSALYLCASSQDFAGNQPQHFGDGTRLSIL.